This T cell receptor (beta chain) stems from a study of cytomegalovirus exposure and HLA in healthy donors. V shed 0 bases and J shed 3 bases, with 7 bases lying between them. Germline-derived CDR1 and CDR2 are SGHRS and YFSETQ. The CDR3 consists of 14 residues. Clones were sequenced by immunoSEQ multiplex PCR, and TCRdb holds only the in-frame ones, with some missing. The table has about 120,000 clones, about 82% seen once. The roughly 120-subject validation cohort, separate from the roughly 700-subject first cohort, included the donors. This TCR was recovered from a man between 18 and 35 years old in good health and CMV-seronegative. V is TRBV5-1 and J is TRBJ2-1, with D perhaps matching TRBD2 (6 bases). Specimen: PBMCs. The CDR3 spells CASSLGDFYNEQFF. CDR3 sequence (DNA): TGCGCCAGCAGCTTGGGGGACTTCTACAATGAGCAGTTCTTC. The complete variable domain, with remaining parts taken from reference TRBV5-1 and TRBJ2-1, reads KAGVTQTPRYLIKTRGQQVTLSCSPISGHRSVSWYQQTPGQGLQFLFEYFSETQRNKGNFPGRFSGRQFSNSRSEMNVSTLELGDSALYLCASSLGDFYNEQFFGPGTRLTVL.